What follows are 5 T cell receptor beta chains derived from one specimen sequenced in a study of cytotoxic CD8 clonotypes in ibrutinib-treated CLL. TCRdb keeps only in-frame clones here, not all; method: immunoSEQ multiplex PCR. The repertoire includes more than 140,000 clones, 70% to 80% of them detected once, and around 30% sits in the top ten. Specimen: PBMCs, collected after 12 months of ibrutinib treatment. The receptors here all came from a human donor with chronic lymphocytic leukemia.

J is TRBJ1-1 and V is TRBV19; D remains ambiguous. V was clipped by 3 bases and J by 8 bases, with 13 bases between them. Per the germline V gene, CDR1 is LNHDA and CDR2 is SQIVND (reference sequence). The CDR3 is made up of 13 amino acids. The chain's CDR3 is CASSIMGLKEAFF. The CDR3 nucleotides read TGTGCCAGTAGTATTATGGGTCTCAAAGAAGCTTTCTTT.

This rearrangement joins TRBV25-1 to TRBJ2-1, with unresolved D. Trimming took off 6 bases at V and 0 bases at J, with 9 bases between the two ends. Germline V gene data show CDR1 as MGHDK and CDR2 as SYGVNS. This CDR3 spans 14 amino acids. CDR3 loop: CASSRVGSYNEQFF. CDR3 DNA sequence: TGTGCCAGCAGCAGAGTTGGCTCCTACAATGAGCAGTTCTTC.

The chain uses TRBV18 and TRBJ2-7, with a weak D call TRBD1 (5 bases). V dropped 5 bases and J dropped 3 bases, with 14 bases sitting between them. Germline CDR1 and CDR2: KGHSH and LQKENI. There are 14 residues in the CDR3. CDR3 residues: CASSISRVDYEQYF. The CDR3 DNA is TGTGCCAGCTCAATATCCAGGGTTGACTACGAGCAGTACTTC. The variable domain in full, with the rest retrieved from reference TRBV18 and TRBJ2-7, is NAGVMQNPRHLVRRRGQEARLRCSPMKGHSHVYWYRQLPEEGLKFMVYLQKENIIDESGMPKERFSAEFPKEGPSILRIQQVVRGDSAAYFCASSISRVDYEQYFGPGTRLTVT.

The chain combines TRBV18 with TRBJ1-4; D remains ambiguous. Trimming pared 4 bases from V and 0 bases from J, leaving 6 bases between. CDR1 and CDR2 from the germline V gene are KGHSH and LQKENI. The CDR3 has 14 amino acids. CDR3 sequence reads: CASSLTSTNEKLFF. In DNA form, the CDR3 reads TGTGCCAGCTCACTAACTTCAACTAATGAAAAACTGTTTTTT. The full variable domain, completed using reference TRBV18 and TRBJ1-4, is NAGVMQNPRHLVRRRGQEARLRCSPMKGHSHVYWYRQLPEEGLKFMVYLQKENIIDESGMPKERFSAEFPKEGPSILRIQQVVRGDSAAYFCASSLTSTNEKLFFGSGTQLSVL.

The rearrangement uses TRBV27 and TRBJ2-7, with TRBD2 as a possible D gene (5 bases). V lost 6 bases, J lost 3 bases, and 15 bases lay in between. Germline CDR1 and CDR2: MNHEY and SMNVEV (reference sequence). This CDR3 has 14 residues. The CDR3 region is CASSAGLSIYEQYF. The CDR3 DNA sequence: TGTGCCAGCAGCGCCGGACTTAGCATCTACGAGCAGTACTTC.